Listed here are 7 T cell receptor beta chains from one sample, sequenced in a study of T cell repertoires in cytomegalovirus infection (dated by TCRdb to between 2018 and 2021). The reads were generated on an Illumina HiSeq 1500. TCRdb took the public reads, trimmed them with fastp at Q25, ran MiXCR for clone calling and kept in-frame beta chains. Each record represents a unique CDR3 protein, reported with the most common genes and DNA among its rows. In all, the sample holds approximately 130,000 distinct CDR3 sequences, and roughly 9% of those were seen once. Roughly a tenth of the sample is taken by the ten largest. Material: PBMCs. These receptors were taken from a human donor in good health (CMV status not recorded). Some clones in this sample may be carry-over from other donors' samples.

This clonotype was detected ten times or more. The genes are TRBV27 and TRBJ1-6; TRBD1 matches at 10 bases. V shed 6 bases, J shed 7 bases, and the junction held 6 bases outside the gene matches. The CDR3 is 15 amino acids. Germline CDR1 reads MNHEY; CDR2 reads SMNVEV (reference sequence). In DNA form, the CDR3 reads TGTGCCAGCAGCCCCTGGGACAGGGGAAATTCACCCCTCCACTTT. This encodes CASSPWDRGNSPLHF.

V gene TRBV5-5 combines with J gene TRBJ1-5, with 9 bases fitting TRBD1. Germline values: CDR1 SGHKS, CDR2 YYEKEE (reference sequence). V shed 4 bases and J 0 bases; nucleotides not matched to a gene: 5. The CDR3 spans 16 residues. DNA of the CDR3: TGTGCCAGCAGCGCCTGGGGACAGGGTAGCAATCAGCCCCAGCATTTT. This translates into CASSAWGQGSNQPQHF.

This clonotype was detected many times. The chain uses TRBV10-3 and TRBJ2-3, with 12 bases fitting TRBD2. V was pared by 8 bases and J by 4 bases, with 1 base of the junction left unmatched. Germline assignment: CDR1 ENHRY and CDR2 SYGVKD. The length of the CDR3 is 13 residues. The CDR3 spells CAILAGGADTQYF. DNA for the CDR3: TGTGCCATCCTAGCGGGAGGGGCAGATACGCAGTATTTT.

The genes are TRBV5-1 and TRBJ2-1; perhaps TRBD1 as D (6 bases). Germline CDR1 reads SGHRS; CDR2 reads YFSETQ. V lost 2 bases and J 0 bases, leaving 12 bases between the germline ends. This CDR3 is built from 16 residues. CDR3 amino acids: CASSFNTGSSYNEQFF. In nucleotides, the CDR3 is TGCGCCAGCAGCTTTAATACAGGGAGCTCCTACAATGAGCAGTTCTTC.

This clonotype has ten or more counts. The chain carries TRBV29-1 and TRBJ2-3; 7 bases are shared with TRBD2. Germline CDR1 reads SQVTM; CDR2 reads ANQGSEA. The CDR3 covers 16 residues. The CDR3 here is CRGRSGEALFTDTQYF. The CDR3, as DNA: TGCAGGGGAAGAAGCGGGGAAGCTTTATTCACAGATACGCAGTATTTT.

There are a few counts of this clonotype. V gene TRBV11-2 combines with J gene TRBJ2-7; the D is unclear. This CDR3 region has 13 residues. CDR1 and CDR2 from the germline V gene are SGHAT and FQNNGV. Trimming pared 0 bases from V and 5 bases from J, leaving 8 bases between. CDR3: CASSLDLDNEQYF. CDR3 DNA: TGTGCCAGCAGCTTAGATCTAGACAACGAGCAGTACTTC.

This clonotype showed up just a few times. The rearrangement joins TRBV5-6 to TRBJ1-2, with a tentative D call TRBD1 (5 bases). Germline assignment: CDR1 SGHDT and CDR2 YYEEEE. CDR3 length: 13 residues. V was trimmed by 4 bases and J by 3 bases, leaving 10 bases between them. The CDR3 DNA is TGTGCCAGCAGCACGGACACCGACTATGGCTACACCTTC. Its protein is CASSTDTDYGYTF.